This T cell receptor (beta chain) was sequenced for a study of blood T cell repertoires in COVID-19. On the study more broadly: PBMCs, B-cell-depleted T cells, or T cells provided the cDNA or gDNA that made up the material.

This clone showed up just once. CDR1 and CDR2 from the germline V gene are MNHEY and SVGAGI. The CDR3 spans 14 residues. V gave up 6 bases and J gave up 2 bases, with 11 bases separating them. Only in-frame clones appear in the TCRdb table, and some are missing; sequencing was by immunoSEQ multiplex PCR. The table has 150,000 to 200,000 clones, around 73% seen once. In terms of age and location, participants ranged from roughly 18 to 95 years and lived in about 25 US areas. Allocation to cohorts depended on clinical history reported by the participants. Recovery among Cohort 3 donors was established by two negative PCRs, clearance, or symptom resolution.

The V gene is TRBV6-5, the J gene TRBJ2-1; D is possibly TRBD2 (6 bases). The sequenced sample consisted of PBMCs or T cells enriched from blood (not recorded which). The sequence was obtained from a woman aged 50 to 65 who had recovered from COVID-19. CDR3: CASSRSGPYNEQFF. Written as DNA, the CDR3 is TGTGCCAGCAGCCGCAGCGGGCCCTACAATGAGCAGTTCTTC.